This is a list of T cell receptor beta chains from one sample in a study of CD4 and CD8 cells across lung adenocarcinoma regions. TCRdb fed the PCR reads into MiXCR, producing one record per CDR3 protein. The sample contains more than 6,000 distinct CDR3 sequences, around half of which appear only once. The specimen sequenced was CD8+ T cells from the center of a lung tumor. The receptors stem from a male donor with lung adenocarcinoma. The CD4 and CD8 labels of this study may be unreliable. CDR3s include the opening cysteine and the closing phenylalanine or tryptophan.

V | CDR3
TRBV12-3/TRBV12-4 | CASSLGGGSYNEQFF
TRBV6-5 | CGASYGGEDKDTQYF
TRBV7-9 | CASSRDREGYTF
TRBV6-1 | CASSEAGAGAKNMQYF
TRBV27 | CASSLGGRGETQYF
TRBV6-8 | CASSDEGGRTNEQYF
TRBV6-4 | CASSALPTSGGNNEQFF
TRBV6-2/TRBV6-3 | CASSWGAREQYF
TRBV6-1 | CARGEGALDPDTQYF
TRBV10-1 | CASSDIGPRDTQYF
TRBV10-1 | CASSDGVGPNNEQFF
TRBV10-3 | CANGGTGVSRDTQYF
TRBV6-5 | CASSYTRGDETQYF
TRBV7-2 | CASSVLAATETQYF
TRBV6-5 | CAGGYGGEDPETQYF
TRBV7-6 | CASSLEGGSREQYF
TRBV6-1 | CASRSASGSYYNEQFF